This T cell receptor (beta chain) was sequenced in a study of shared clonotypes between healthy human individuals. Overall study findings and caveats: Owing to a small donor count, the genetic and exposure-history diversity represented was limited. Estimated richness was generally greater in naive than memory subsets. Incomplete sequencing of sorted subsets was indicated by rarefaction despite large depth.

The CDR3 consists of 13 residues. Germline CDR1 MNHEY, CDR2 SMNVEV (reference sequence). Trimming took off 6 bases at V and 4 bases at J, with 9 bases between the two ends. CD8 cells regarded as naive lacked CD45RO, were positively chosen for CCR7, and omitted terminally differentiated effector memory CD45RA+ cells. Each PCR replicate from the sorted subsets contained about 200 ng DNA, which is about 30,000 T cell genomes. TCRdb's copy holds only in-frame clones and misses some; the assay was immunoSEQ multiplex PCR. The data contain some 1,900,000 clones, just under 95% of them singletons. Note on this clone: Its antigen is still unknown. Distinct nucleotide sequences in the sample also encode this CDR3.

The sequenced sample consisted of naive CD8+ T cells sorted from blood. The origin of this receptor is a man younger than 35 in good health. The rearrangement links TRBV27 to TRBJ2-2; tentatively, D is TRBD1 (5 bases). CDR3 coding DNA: TGTGCCAGCAGCCCAGGGCCCACCGGGGAGCTGTTTTTT. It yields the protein CASSPGPTGELFF.